Below, 21 T cell receptor beta chains from the same sample are listed, as sequenced in a study of response to subunit inactivated influenza vaccine. TCRdb reprocessed the RT-PCR reads with MiXCR, giving one entry per CDR3 protein. The sample has approximately 500,000 distinct CDR3 sequences, roughly 13% seen once. Here the sequenced sample was PBMCs from blood, taken roughly 45 days after vaccination. The receptors stem from a man aged 50 to 60 who received an inactivated influenza vaccine.

The V call is TRBV24-1, the J call TRBJ2-7, with D perhaps TRBD2 (5 bases). CDR1 is KGHDR and CDR2 is SFDVKD in the germline V gene. The CDR3 has 12 residues. With 5 bases removed from V and 6 bases from J, the gap between germline ends came to 10 bases. The CDR3 spells CATSGSGSEQYF. For the CDR3, the DNA is TGTGCCACCAGTGGGTCGGGGAGCGAGCAGTACTTC.

A single count supports this clonotype. V is TRBV12-3 or TRBV12-4 and J is TRBJ2-4, with D unresolved. Deletions cut 10 bases from V and 3 bases from J, with 10 bases between. This CDR3 spans 12 amino acids. As DNA, the CDR3 is TGTGCCACCCGCCAAGGCAAAAACATTCAGTACTTC. Protein: CATRQGKNIQYF.

This clonotype was seen a few times. This chain links TRBV5-6 with TRBJ2-2; no clear D. CDR1 is SGHDT, CDR2 YYEEEE, per germline. The CDR3 runs 15 residues. V dropped 4 bases and J dropped 4 bases, with 14 bases sitting between them. CDR3 loop: CASSRRELRTGELFF. The CDR3 DNA sequence: TGTGCCAGCAGCCGACGTGAGCTCCGCACCGGGGAGCTGTTTTTT.

This clonotype was seen a few times. V and J are TRBV15 and TRBJ2-2, with 8 bases aligning to TRBD2. The germline V gene has CDR1 LNHNV and CDR2 YYDKDF (reference sequence). V shed 0 bases and J 5 bases; nucleotides not matched to a gene: 8. The CDR3 is 17 amino acids. In DNA, the CDR3 is TGTGCCACCAGCAGAGATCAGTTGTCTAGCGGGACCGGGGAGCTGTTTTTT. It codes for CATSRDQLSSGTGELFF. The variable domain in full, completed from reference TRBV15 and TRBJ2-2, reads DAMVIQNPRYQVTQFGKPVTLSCSQTLNHNVMYWYQQKSSQAPKLLFHYYDKDFNNEADTPDNFQSRRPNTSFCFLDIRSPGLGDTAMYLCATSRDQLSSGTGELFFGEGSRLTVL.

This chain uses TRBV7-9 with TRBJ2-2, with no clear D. The V gene's germline CDR1 is SEHNR and CDR2 FQNEAQ (reference sequence). V shed 7 bases and J shed 3 bases, with 18 bases lying between them. This CDR3 is built from 16 residues. CDR3 nucleotides: TGTGCCAGCATCGGCGGCCCCACAGTGGACACCGGGGAGCTGTTTTTT. This codes for CASIGGPTVDTGELFF. The full variable domain, rest sourced from reference TRBV7-9 and TRBJ2-2, is DTGVSQNPRHKITKRGQNVTFRCDPISEHNRLYWYRQTLGQGPEFLTYFQNEAQLEKSRLLSDRFSAERPKGSFSTLEIQRTEQGDSAMYLCASIGGPTVDTGELFFGEGSRLTVL.

The V and J genes are TRBV6-5 and TRBJ2-4, with 8 bases that match TRBD1. V lost 4 bases to trimming and J lost 6 bases; unmatched junction nucleotides: 8. The germline CDR1 and CDR2 sequences are MNHEY and SVGAGI. The CDR3 is 15 residues long. CDR3 in DNA: TGTGCCAGCAGTTCCAGGGGGCGCGGCCGAAACATTCAGTACTTC. Translated: CASSSRGRGRNIQYF.

This clonotype was detected only a few times. J is TRBJ2-1 and V is TRBV20-1; TRBD2 aligns across 9 bases. This CDR3 contains 12 residues. The germline V gene encodes CDR1 DFQATT and CDR2 SNEGSKA (reference sequence). The CDR3 loop reads CTAGGRVDEQFF. As DNA, the CDR3 is TGCACCGCGGGGGGGAGGGTGGATGAGCAGTTCTTC.

The chain combines TRBV30 with TRBJ2-3, with D unresolved. CDR1 and CDR2 from the germline V gene are GTSNPN and SVGIG (reference sequence). V lost 1 base and J lost 9, with 11 bases in between. The CDR3 loop spans 12 amino acids. Written as DNA, the CDR3 is TGTGCCTGGAGTGAGGGCATTGCCACGCAGTATTTT. It translates to CAWSEGIATQYF. The whole variable domain, remainder taken from reference TRBV30 and TRBJ2-3, is SQTIHQWPATLVQPVGSPLSLECTVEGTSNPNLYWYRQAAGRGLQLLFYSVGIGQISSEVPQNLSASRPQDRQFILSSKKLLLSDSGFYLCAWSEGIATQYFGPGTRLTVL.

The chain carries TRBV7-2 and TRBJ2-1; D call uncertain. Germline CDR1 SGHTA, CDR2 FQGNSA. V was trimmed by 5 bases and J by 10 bases, leaving 18 bases between them. There are 14 residues in the CDR3. The CDR3 here is CASSPDRWAREQFF. The CDR3 DNA sequence: TGTGCCAGCAGCCCGGATCGTTGGGCGAGGGAGCAGTTCTTC. Based on the CDR3 plus reference TRBV7-2 and TRBJ2-1, the full variable domain is GAGVSQSPSNKVTEKGKDVELRCDPISGHTALYWYRQSLGQGLEFLIYFQGNSAPDKSGLPSDRFSAERTGGSVSTLTIQRTQQEDSAVYLCASSPDRWAREQFFGPGTRLTVL.

There are a few counts of this clonotype. This chain joins TRBV24-1 and TRBJ2-5; D is tentatively TRBD1 or TRBD2 (7 bases each). The length of the CDR3 is 16 residues. Germline loops: CDR1 KGHDR, CDR2 SFDVKD. The V gene lost 3 bases and the J gene lost 5 bases, with 18 bases spanning the gap. This chain's CDR3 is CATSDTQGGSGETQYF. As DNA, the CDR3 is TGTGCCACCAGTGATACCCAGGGGGGGTCTGGGGAGACCCAGTACTTC.

The chain couples TRBV6-1 to TRBJ2-7, with 9 bases that match TRBD1. Germline CDR1 and CDR2: MNHNS and SASEGT. The V gene end was trimmed by 6 bases and the J gene end by 3 bases; junction bases not matched to a gene: 9. The CDR3 length is 15 residues. CDR3 region: CASRPTGGPLYEQYF. As DNA, the CDR3 is TGTGCCAGCAGGCCGACAGGGGGACCCCTCTACGAGCAGTACTTC.

V usage is TRBV5-1 and J usage is TRBJ2-4; possible D gene TRBD2, 6 bases. The CDR3 totals 17 residues. Germline lookup yields CDR1 SGHRS and CDR2 YFSETQ. Trimming took 0 bases from V and 3 from J, leaving 16 bases between them. The CDR3 spells CASSLEGLTRGKNIQYF. The CDR3 region has the DNA TGCGCCAGCAGCTTGGAGGGGCTGACTAGGGGCAAAAACATTCAGTACTTC.

The chain carries TRBV6-1 and TRBJ2-7; D may be TRBD1 (5 bases). V was cut by 8 bases and J by 3 bases, with 20 bases left in between. Germline lookup yields CDR1 MNHNS and CDR2 SASEGT. The CDR3 is 15 residues long. CDR3 sequence: CASSSDQGSLYEQYF. CDR3 coding DNA: TGTGCCAGCTCTTCCGATCAGGGAAGTCTCTACGAGCAGTACTTC.

This chain links TRBV4-2 with TRBJ2-5; no firm D call. Trimming pared 0 bases from V and 0 bases from J, leaving 11 bases between. The CDR3 is 16 residues long. Germline V gene data show CDR1 as LGHNA and CDR2 as YNFKEQ. The CDR3 DNA reads TGTGCCAGCAGCCAAGAAGGGAAAACAAACCAAGAGACCCAGTACTTC. Protein: CASSQEGKTNQETQYF.

Only a few counts were recorded for this clonotype. The chain combines TRBV7-8 with TRBJ1-1; TRBD1 matches at 8 bases. J lost 1 base, V lost 3 bases, and 4 bases had no gene match. Germline lookup yields CDR1 SGHVS and CDR2 FQNEAQ. The CDR3 spans 15 residues. Written as DNA, the CDR3 is TGTGCCAGCAGCTTCGTAGGACAGGGGAACACTGAAGCTTTCTTT. It yields the protein CASSFVGQGNTEAFF.

This clonotype has a handful of counts. The genes are TRBV10-3 and TRBJ2-7; D gene ambiguous. The germline V gene has CDR1 ENHRY and CDR2 SYGVKD. The CDR3 is 14 residues long. V was cut by 3 bases and J by 4 bases, with 13 bases left in between. CDR3 DNA: TGTGCCATCAGTGATCTTTTTAAGGTATACGAGCAGTACTTC. This translates into CAISDLFKVYEQYF.

The table lists this clonotype with a few counts. This chain uses TRBV25-1 with TRBJ2-1, with D unclear. Germline loops: CDR1 MGHDK, CDR2 SYGVNS. Trimming pared 4 bases from V and 9 bases from J, leaving 10 bases between. This CDR3 is 12 amino acids long. CDR3 in DNA: TGTGCCAGCAGTGGGTTTGATACTGAGCAGTTCTTC. Translated: CASSGFDTEQFF. The full variable domain, its missing parts supplied by reference TRBV25-1 and TRBJ2-1, is EADIYQTPRYLVIGTGKKITLECSQTMGHDKMYWYQQDPGMELHLIHYSYGVNSTEKGDLSSESTVSRIRTEHFPLTLESARPSHTSQYLCASSGFDTEQFFGPGTRLTVL.

This clonotype was found a few times. The chain joins TRBV5-5 to TRBJ1-1; TRBD1 might be the D (6 bases). V lost 4 bases to trimming and J lost 3 bases, with 22 bases between them. The V gene's germline CDR1 is SGHKS and CDR2 YYEKEE (reference sequence). The CDR3 sequence is 17 residues long. CDR3 bases: TGTGCCAGCAGCCCTTCCTTGGGTCGCCAGGGGCACACTGAAGCTTTCTTT. Amino acid sequence: CASSPSLGRQGHTEAFF.

The sample holds a few counts of this clonotype. The chain employs TRBV7-2 and TRBJ1-4; D unresolved. Germline CDR1 and CDR2: SGHTA and FQGNSA. Between the trimmed V and J ends, which lost 1 base and 8 bases, there was a span of 14 bases. This CDR3 is built from 15 residues. The CDR3 region has the DNA TGTGCCAGCAGCTTAGGAGGCCCCACCGGCGAAAAACTGTTTTTT. This translates into CASSLGGPTGEKLFF.

This chain connects TRBV7-2 to TRBJ2-5, with TRBD1 identical over 7 bases. The CDR3 totals 14 residues. The V gene end was trimmed by 3 bases and the J gene end by 5 bases; junction bases not matched to a gene: 6. Germline-derived CDR1 and CDR2 are SGHTA and FQGNSA. CDR3 in DNA: TGTGCCAGCAGCTTGGACAGGTCATCGGAGACCCAGTACTTC. Translating gives CASSLDRSSETQYF.

This clonotype was counted ten times or more. This CDR3 is CASSYLGPITYEQYF. The CDR3 coding sequence is TGTGCCAGCAGTTACCTGGGACCGATAACCTACGAGCAGTACTTC. The chain uses TRBV6-2 or TRBV6-3 and TRBJ2-7, with D perhaps assigned TRBD1 or TRBD2 (5 bases each). The CDR3 length is 15 residues. Germline CDR1 reads MNHEY; CDR2 reads SVGEGT. V was clipped by 2 bases and J by 2 bases, with 13 bases between them.